The 5 T cell receptor beta chains below come from one sample, sequenced in a study of shared clonotypes between healthy human individuals. TCRdb keeps only in-frame clones here, not all; method: immunoSEQ multiplex PCR. The sample has more than 400,000 clones; 90% to 97% are singletons. Sequencing input: naive CD4+ T cells sorted from blood. Stated subset: CD45RA+ positively selected. The source is a woman aged 25-40 years in good health.

The chain links TRBV4-1 to TRBJ1-2; D gene uncertain. CDR1 and CDR2 (germline): MGHRA, YSYEKL. V lost 1 base and J 4 bases, leaving 13 bases between the germline ends. This CDR3 is 15 amino acids long. CDR3 nucleotide sequence: TGCGCCAGCAGCCAAGTTCTTCTCGAGGGCTATGGCTACACCTTC. This translates into CASSQVLLEGYGYTF.

The V and J genes are TRBV7-9 and TRBJ2-1; possibly TRBD2 for D (6 bases). With 7 bases removed from V and 4 bases from J, the gap between germline ends came to 17 bases. The CDR3 contains 15 residues. CDR1 is SEHNR, CDR2 FQNEAQ, per germline (reference sequence). CDR3 sequence reads: CASKTGSLFYNEQFF. Here the CDR3 DNA reads TGTGCCAGCAAGACCGGGAGCCTTTTTTACAATGAGCAGTTCTTC.

This CDR3 reads CASSSGTGNTGELFF. In DNA form, the CDR3 reads TGTGCCAGCAGCTCCGGGACGGGGAACACCGGGGAGCTGTTTTTT. The genes are TRBV5-4 and TRBJ2-2; either TRBD1 or TRBD2 may fit D (5 bases each). There are 15 residues in the CDR3. Germline V gene sequence: CDR1 SGHNT, CDR2 YYREEE (reference sequence). Trimming shortened V by 3 bases and J by 1 base, and 10 bases separated the two germline ends.

The chain combines TRBV7-6 with TRBJ2-3; D unresolved. CDR1 is SGHVS, CDR2 FNYEAQ, per germline. The ends were cut back, 6 bases at V and 2 bases at J, with 18 bases in the middle. The CDR3 totals 16 residues. The CDR3 is CASSSNLLAVTDTQYF. The CDR3 DNA reads as TGTGCCAGCAGTTCAAACCTACTCGCGGTCACAGATACGCAGTATTTT.

The chain carries TRBV5-6 and TRBJ1-4; TRBD1 might be the D (5 bases). This CDR3 region has 16 residues. Germline V lookup: CDR1 SGHDT, CDR2 YYEEEE. V lost 2 bases, J lost 3 bases, and 14 bases lay in between. The CDR3, as DNA: TGTGCCAGCAGCTTAAGGGGTAGTACTGCTAATGAAAAACTGTTTTTT. Translation: CASSLRGSTANEKLFF.